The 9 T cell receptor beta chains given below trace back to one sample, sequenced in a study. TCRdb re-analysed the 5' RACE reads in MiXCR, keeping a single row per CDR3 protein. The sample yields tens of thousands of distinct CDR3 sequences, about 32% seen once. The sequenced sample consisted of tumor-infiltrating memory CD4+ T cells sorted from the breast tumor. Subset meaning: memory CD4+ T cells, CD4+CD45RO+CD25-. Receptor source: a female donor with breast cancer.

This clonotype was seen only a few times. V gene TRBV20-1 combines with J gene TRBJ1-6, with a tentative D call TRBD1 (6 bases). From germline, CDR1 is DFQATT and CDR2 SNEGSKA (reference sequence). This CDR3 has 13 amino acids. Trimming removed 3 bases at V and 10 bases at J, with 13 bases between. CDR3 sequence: CSASTGGRSPLHF. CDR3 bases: TGCAGTGCTAGTACGGGGGGCAGGTCACCCCTCCACTTT.

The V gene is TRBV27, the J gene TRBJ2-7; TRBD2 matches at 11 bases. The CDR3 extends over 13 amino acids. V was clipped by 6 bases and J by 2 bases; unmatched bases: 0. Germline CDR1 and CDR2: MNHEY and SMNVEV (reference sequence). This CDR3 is CASRTSGAYEQYF. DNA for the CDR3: TGTGCCAGCAGGACTAGCGGGGCCTACGAGCAGTACTTC.

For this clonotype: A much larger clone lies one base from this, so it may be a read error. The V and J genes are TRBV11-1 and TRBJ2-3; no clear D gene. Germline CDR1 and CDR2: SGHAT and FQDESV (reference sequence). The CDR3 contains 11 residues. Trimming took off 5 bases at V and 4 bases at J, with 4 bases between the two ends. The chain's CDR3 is CASSPSDTQYF. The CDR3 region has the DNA TGTGCCAGCAGCCCGTCAGATACGCAGTATTTT.

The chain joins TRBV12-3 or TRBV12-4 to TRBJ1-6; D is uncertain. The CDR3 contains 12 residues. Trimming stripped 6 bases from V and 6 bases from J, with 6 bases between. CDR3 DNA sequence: TGTGCCAGCAGCCGTAGTAATTCACCCCTCCACTTT. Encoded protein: CASSRSNSPLHF.

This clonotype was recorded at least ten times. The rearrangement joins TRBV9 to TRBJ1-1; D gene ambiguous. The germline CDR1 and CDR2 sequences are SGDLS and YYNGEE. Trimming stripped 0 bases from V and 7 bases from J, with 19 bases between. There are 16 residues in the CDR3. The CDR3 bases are TGTGCCAGCAGCGTAGGGATGGTCCTCCTAGATGGTGAAGCTTTCTTT. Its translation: CASSVGMVLLDGEAFF.

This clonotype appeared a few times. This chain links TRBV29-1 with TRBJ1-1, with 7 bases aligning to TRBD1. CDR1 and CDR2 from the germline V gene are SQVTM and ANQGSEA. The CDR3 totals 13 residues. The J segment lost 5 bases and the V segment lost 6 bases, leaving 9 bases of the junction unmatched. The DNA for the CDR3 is TGCAGCGTAATACAGGGGTTGGGGACTGAAGCTTTCTTT. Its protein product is CSVIQGLGTEAFF.

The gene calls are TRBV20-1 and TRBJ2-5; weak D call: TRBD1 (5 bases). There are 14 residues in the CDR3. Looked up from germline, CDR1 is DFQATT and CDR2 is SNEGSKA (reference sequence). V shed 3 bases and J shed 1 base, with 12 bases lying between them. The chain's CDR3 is CSARGPWGQETQYF. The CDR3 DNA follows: TGCAGTGCTAGGGGGCCTTGGGGCCAAGAGACCCAGTACTTC.

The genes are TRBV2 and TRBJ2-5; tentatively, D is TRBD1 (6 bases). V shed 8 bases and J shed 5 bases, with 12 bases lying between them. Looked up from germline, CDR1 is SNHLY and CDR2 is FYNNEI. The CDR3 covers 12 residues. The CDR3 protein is CASEKDSETQYF. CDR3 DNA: TGTGCCAGCGAGAAGGACAGTGAGACCCAGTACTTC. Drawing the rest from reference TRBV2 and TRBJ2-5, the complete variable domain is EPEVTQTPSHQVTQMGQEVILRCVPISNHLYFYWYRQILGQKVEFLVSFYNNEISEKSEIFDDQFSVERPDGSNFTLKIRSTKLEDSAMYFCASEKDSETQYFGPGTRLLVL.

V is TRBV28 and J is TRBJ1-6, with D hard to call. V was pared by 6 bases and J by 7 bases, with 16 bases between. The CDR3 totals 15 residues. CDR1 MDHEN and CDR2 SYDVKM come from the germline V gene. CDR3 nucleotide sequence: TGTGCCAGCAGGGCGAGGAGTTTGAGAAATTCACCCCTCCACTTT. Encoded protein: CASRARSLRNSPLHF.